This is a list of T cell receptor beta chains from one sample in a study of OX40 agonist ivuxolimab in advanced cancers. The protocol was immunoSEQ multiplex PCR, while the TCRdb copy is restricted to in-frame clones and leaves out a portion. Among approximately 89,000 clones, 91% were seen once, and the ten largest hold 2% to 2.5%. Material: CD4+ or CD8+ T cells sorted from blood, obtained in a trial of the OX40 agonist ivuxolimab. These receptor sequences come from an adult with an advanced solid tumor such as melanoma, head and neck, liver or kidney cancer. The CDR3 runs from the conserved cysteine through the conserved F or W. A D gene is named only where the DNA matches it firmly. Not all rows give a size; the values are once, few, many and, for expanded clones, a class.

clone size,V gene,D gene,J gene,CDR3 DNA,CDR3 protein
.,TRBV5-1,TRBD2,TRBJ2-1,TGCGCCAGCAGCTTGGTGGGACTAGCGATTGGGGATGAGCAGTTCTTC,CASSLVGLAIGDEQFF
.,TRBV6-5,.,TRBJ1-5,TGTGCCAGCAGACCACGAATAGGGCAGCCCCAGCATTTT,CASRPRIGQPQHF
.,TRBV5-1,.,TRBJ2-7,TGCGCCAGCAGAAAGGGGGAGTCCTACGAGCAGTACTTC,CASRKGESYEQYF
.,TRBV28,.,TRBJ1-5,TGTGCCAGCAGTTCCCAAGTCAGCCAGCCCCAGCATTTT,CASSSQVSQPQHF
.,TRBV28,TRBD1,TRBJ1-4,TGTGCCAGCAGTCCACAGGGGATGGGCGAAAAACTGTTTTTT,CASSPQGMGEKLFF
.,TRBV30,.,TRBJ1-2,TGTGCCTGGACCGCGGTAGAGTATGGCTACACCTTC,CAWTAVEYGYTF
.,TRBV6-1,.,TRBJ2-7,TGTGCCAGCAGTGAGGACTGGGTCTACGAGCAGTACTTC,CASSEDWVYEQYF
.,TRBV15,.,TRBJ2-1,TGTGCCACCAGCAGAGATCCCTGGGCGAGATACAATGAGCAGTTCTTC,CATSRDPWARYNEQFF
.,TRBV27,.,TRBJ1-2,TGTGCCAGCCTTTTCGGAGAGGAGGGCTCTAATGGCTACACCTTC,CASLFGEEGSNGYTF
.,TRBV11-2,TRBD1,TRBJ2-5,TGTGCCAGCAGCCCGACAGCCGGGACAGGGGGCGCGACCCAGTACTTC,CASSPTAGTGGATQYF
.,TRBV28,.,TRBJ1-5,TGTGCCAGCAACAGAGGGGGAGAGGGCAATCAGCCCCAGCATTTT,CASNRGGEGNQPQHF
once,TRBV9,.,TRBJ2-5,TGTGCCAGCAGCGTAGGATTGGGGGAGACCCAGTACTTC,CASSVGLGETQYF
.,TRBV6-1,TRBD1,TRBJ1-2,TGTGCCAGCAGTTCAGGGGGAAGGGGCTACACCTTC,CASSSGGRGYTF
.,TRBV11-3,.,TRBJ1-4,TGTGCCAGCAGCCTTAATGAAAAACTGTTTTTT,CASSLNEKLFF
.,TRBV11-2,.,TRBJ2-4,TGTGCCAGCAGCCCCCTTCTAGCGTCCGAGAGGGTAGCCAAAAACATTCAGTACTTC,CASSPLLASERVAKNIQYF
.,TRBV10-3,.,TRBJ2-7,TGTGCCATCAGAAGCTCGGGCGAGCAGTACTTC,CAIRSSGEQYF
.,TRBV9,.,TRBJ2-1,TGTGCCAGCTCTTATTCACTAGATCCTTCCTACAATGAGCAGTTCTTC,CASSYSLDPSYNEQFF
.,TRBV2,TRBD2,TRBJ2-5,TGTGCCAGCAGTGAAACACTAGCGGGAGGGGGGACCCAGTACTTC,CASSETLAGGGTQYF
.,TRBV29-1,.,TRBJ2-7,TGCAGCGTTGGCTTGGGGGCCGGACCCTACGAGCAGTACTTC,CSVGLGAGPYEQYF
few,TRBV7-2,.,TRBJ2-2,TGTGCCAGCAGCGGTCCCGGGACACCCACCGGGGAGCTGTTTTTT,CASSGPGTPTGELFF
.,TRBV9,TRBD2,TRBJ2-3,TGTGCCAGCAGCTCCCGAGCGGGAGGCACAGATACGCAGTATTTT,CASSSRAGGTDTQYF
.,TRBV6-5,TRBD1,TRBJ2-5,TGTGCCAGCAGTTATGGGACAGGTCAAGAGACCCAGTACTTC,CASSYGTGQETQYF
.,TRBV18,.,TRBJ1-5,TGTGCCAGCTCACCAGGGGTCGATCAGCCCCAGCATTTT,CASSPGVDQPQHF
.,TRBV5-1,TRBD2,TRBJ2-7,TGCGCCAGCAGCCCGGACGGGCATACTAGCGGGAAAGGCTCCGAGCAGTACTTC,CASSPDGHTSGKGSEQYF
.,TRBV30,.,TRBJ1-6,TGTGCCTGGAGTGTCCGGGGGAATTCACCCCTCCACTTT,CAWSVRGNSPLHF
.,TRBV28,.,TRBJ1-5,TGTGCCAGCAGTCCATTTTACAGGGCCCGGAATCAGCCCCAGCATTTT,CASSPFYRARNQPQHF
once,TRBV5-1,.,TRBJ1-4,TGCGCCAGCAGCCCGACAGTGGCCACAACTAATGAAAAACTGTTTTTT,CASSPTVATTNEKLFF
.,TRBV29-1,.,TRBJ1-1,TGCAGCGTTTACTCACCAAGGAACACTGAAGCTTTCTTT,CSVYSPRNTEAFF
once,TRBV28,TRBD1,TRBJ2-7,TGTGCCAGTAGGACAGGGCACTACGAGCAGTACTTC,CASRTGHYEQYF
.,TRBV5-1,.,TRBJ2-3,TGCGCCAGCAGCTCTTTAGATACGCAGTATTTT,CASSSLDTQYF
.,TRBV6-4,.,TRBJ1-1,TGTGCCAGCAGTGACAAGGTAGGGACTGAAGCTTTCTTT,CASSDKVGTEAFF
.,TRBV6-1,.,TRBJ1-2,TGTGCCAGCAGTGAAATGTCAGGGGTCTATGGCTACACCTTC,CASSEMSGVYGYTF
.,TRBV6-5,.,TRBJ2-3,TGTGCCAGCAGTTACTCGGCACATTCTTCAGATACGCAGTATTTT,CASSYSAHSSDTQYF
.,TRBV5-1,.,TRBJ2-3,TGCGCCAGCAGCTGGAGGGGCTCCATCGACGGGGATACGCAGTATTTT,CASSWRGSIDGDTQYF
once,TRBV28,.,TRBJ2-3,TGTGCCAGCAGTTTGATGGGTACGCAGTATTTT,CASSLMGTQYF
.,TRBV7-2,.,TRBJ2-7,TGTGCCAGCAGCTTAGTCACAGGAAACTACGAGCAGTACTTC,CASSLVTGNYEQYF
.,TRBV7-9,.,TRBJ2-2,TGTGCCAGCAGCTTTTTAAGGACCACCGGGGAGCTGTTTTTT,CASSFLRTTGELFF
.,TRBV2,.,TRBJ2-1,TGTGCCAGCAGTGCCTTAGCGGCCTACAATGAGCAGTTCTTC,CASSALAAYNEQFF
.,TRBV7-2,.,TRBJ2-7,TGTGCCAGCAGCTTTTCCACAGCCCCCGGGCAGGAGCAGTACTTC,CASSFSTAPGQEQYF
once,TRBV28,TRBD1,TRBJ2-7,TGTGCCAGCAGCCCCGTCACAGGGGGCTACGAGCAGTACTTC,CASSPVTGGYEQYF
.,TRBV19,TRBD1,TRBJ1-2,TGTGCCAGTAGTATTAGTGCCGGACAGGGACCCTATGGCTACACCTTC,CASSISAGQGPYGYTF
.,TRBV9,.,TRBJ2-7,TGTGCCAGCAGCGTAGGTACAGCCCTAGCGTCCACCTACGAGCAGTACTTC,CASSVGTALASTYEQYF
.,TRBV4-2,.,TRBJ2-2,TGTGCCAGCAGCCAACAACAGGGCGTTTTGGACACCGGGGAGCTGTTTTTT,CASSQQQGVLDTGELFF
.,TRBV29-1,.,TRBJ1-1,TGCAGCGTTGAAGCTACTTTCCTCAGGGGCACTGAAGCTTTCTTT,CSVEATFLRGTEAFF
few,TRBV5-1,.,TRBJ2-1,TGCGCCAGCAGCTCCCCAAACGCTTCTCTCGCGGGACCCTACAATGAGCAGTTCTTC,CASSSPNASLAGPYNEQFF
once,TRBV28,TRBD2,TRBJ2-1,TGTGCCAGCAGTGGGTTAGCGGGAGTCTACAATGAGCAGTTCTTC,CASSGLAGVYNEQFF
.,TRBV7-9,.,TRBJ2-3,TGTGCCAGCAGCCCCGGGCTGTGGGGGACAGATACGCAGTATTTT,CASSPGLWGTDTQYF
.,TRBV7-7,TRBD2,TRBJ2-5,TGTGCTAGCAGCCCTCTAGCGGGAGTTTCAGAGACCCAGTACTTC,CASSPLAGVSETQYF
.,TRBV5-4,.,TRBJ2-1,TGTGCCAGCAGCACCGACCGGGGGAATGAGCAGTTCTTC,CASSTDRGNEQFF
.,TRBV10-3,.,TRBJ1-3,TGTGCCATCAGGACCGGCTTAGGACATTCTGGAAACACCATATATTTT,CAIRTGLGHSGNTIYF